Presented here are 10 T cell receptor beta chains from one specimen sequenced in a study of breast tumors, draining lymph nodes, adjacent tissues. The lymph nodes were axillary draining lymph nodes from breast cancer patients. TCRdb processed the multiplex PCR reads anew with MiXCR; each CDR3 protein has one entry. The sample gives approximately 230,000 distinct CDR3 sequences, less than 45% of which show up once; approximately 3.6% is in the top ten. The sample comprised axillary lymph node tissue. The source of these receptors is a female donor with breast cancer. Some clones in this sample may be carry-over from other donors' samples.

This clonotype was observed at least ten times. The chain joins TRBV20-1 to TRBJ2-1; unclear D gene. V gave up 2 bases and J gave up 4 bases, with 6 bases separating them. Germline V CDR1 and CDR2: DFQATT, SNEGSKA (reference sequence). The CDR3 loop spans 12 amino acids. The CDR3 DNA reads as TGCAGTGCTAGACTCCTATACAATGAGCAGTTCTTC. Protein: CSARLLYNEQFF.

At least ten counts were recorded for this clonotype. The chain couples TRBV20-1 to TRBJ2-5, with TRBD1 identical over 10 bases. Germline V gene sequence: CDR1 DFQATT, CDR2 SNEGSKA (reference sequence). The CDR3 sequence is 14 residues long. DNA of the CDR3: TGCAGCGCCGTCCGGGACAGGGGAGTAAAGACCCAGTACTTC. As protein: CSAVRDRGVKTQYF.

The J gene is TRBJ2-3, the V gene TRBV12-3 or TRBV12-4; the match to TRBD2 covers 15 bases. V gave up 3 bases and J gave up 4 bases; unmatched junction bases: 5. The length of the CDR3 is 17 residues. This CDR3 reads CASSLGGLAGGSDTQYF. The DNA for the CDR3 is TGTGCCAGCAGTTTGGGGGGACTAGCGGGAGGATCAGATACGCAGTATTTT.

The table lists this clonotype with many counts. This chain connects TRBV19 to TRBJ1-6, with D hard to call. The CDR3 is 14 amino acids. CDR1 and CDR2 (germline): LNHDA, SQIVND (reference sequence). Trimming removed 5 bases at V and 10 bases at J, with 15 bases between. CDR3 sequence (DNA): TGTGCCAGTAGTCACCGGGCGCCTCCATCACCCCTCCACTTT. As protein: CASSHRAPPSPLHF.

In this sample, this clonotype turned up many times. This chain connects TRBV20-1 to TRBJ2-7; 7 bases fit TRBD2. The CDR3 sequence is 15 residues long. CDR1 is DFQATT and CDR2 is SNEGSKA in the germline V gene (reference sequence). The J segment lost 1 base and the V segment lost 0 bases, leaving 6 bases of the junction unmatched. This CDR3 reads CSARDNRRGSYEQYF. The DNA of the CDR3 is TGCAGTGCTAGAGATAACAGGCGGGGGTCCTACGAGCAGTACTTC.

In nucleotides, the CDR3 is TGTGCCAGTAGTAACCCAGGGACTAACGGCTACACCTTC. This encodes CASSNPGTNGYTF. This chain connects TRBV19 to TRBJ1-2, with D possibly matching TRBD1 (5 bases). The CDR3 runs to 13 residues. Germline assignment: CDR1 LNHDA and CDR2 SQIVND (reference sequence). Between the trimmed V and J ends, which lost 4 bases and 8 bases, there was a span of 14 bases. The complete variable domain, with remaining parts taken from reference TRBV19 and TRBJ1-2, reads DGGITQSPKYLFRKEGQNVTLSCEQNLNHDAMYWYRQDPGQGLRLIYYSQIVNDFQKGDIAEGYSVSREKKESFPLTVTSAQKNPTAFYLCASSNPGTNGYTFGSGTRLTVV.

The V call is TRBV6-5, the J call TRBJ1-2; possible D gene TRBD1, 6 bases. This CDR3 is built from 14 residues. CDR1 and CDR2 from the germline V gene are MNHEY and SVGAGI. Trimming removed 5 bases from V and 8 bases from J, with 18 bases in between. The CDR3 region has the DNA TGTGCCAGCAGTCAGACAACTACAGGGAACGGCTACACCTTC. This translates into CASSQTTTGNGYTF.

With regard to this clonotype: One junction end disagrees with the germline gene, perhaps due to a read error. CDR3 DNA: TGCAGCGGGCGGGGAGATCCCTATGAGCAGTACTTC. Amino acid sequence: CSGRGDPYEQYF. The chain is built from TRBV29-1 and TRBJ2-7; D might be TRBD2 (6 bases). Germline V CDR1 and CDR2: SQVTM, ANQGSEA. This CDR3 spans 12 amino acids.

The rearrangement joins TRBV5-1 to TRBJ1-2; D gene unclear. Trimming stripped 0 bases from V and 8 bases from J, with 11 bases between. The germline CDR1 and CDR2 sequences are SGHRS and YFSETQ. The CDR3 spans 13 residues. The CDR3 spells CASSLGLALGYTF. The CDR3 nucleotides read TGCGCCAGCAGCTTGGGACTAGCGTTAGGCTACACCTTC. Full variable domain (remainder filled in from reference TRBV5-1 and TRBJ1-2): KAGVTQTPRYLIKTRGQQVTLSCSPISGHRSVSWYQQTPGQGLQFLFEYFSETQRNKGNFPGRFSGRQFSNSRSEMNVSTLELGDSALYLCASSLGLALGYTFGSGTRLTVV.

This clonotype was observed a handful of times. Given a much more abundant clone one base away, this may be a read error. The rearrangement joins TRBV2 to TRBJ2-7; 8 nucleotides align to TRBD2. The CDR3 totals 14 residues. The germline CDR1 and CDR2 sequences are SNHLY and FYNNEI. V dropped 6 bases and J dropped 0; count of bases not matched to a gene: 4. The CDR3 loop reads CASRSSGSSYEQYF. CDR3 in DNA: TGTGCCAGCAGGTCGAGCGGGAGCTCCTACGAGCAGTACTTC.